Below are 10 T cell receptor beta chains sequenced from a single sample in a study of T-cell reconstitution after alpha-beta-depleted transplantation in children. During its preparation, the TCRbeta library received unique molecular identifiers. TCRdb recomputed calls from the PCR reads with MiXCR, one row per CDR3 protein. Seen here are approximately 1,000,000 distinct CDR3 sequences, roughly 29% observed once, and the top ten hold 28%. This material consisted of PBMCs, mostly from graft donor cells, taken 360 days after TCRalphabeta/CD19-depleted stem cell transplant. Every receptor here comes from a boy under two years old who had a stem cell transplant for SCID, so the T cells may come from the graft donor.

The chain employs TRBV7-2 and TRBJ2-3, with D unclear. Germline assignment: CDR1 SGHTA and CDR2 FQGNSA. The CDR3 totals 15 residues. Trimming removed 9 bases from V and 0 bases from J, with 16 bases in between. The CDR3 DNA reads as TGTGCCAGGTCTTATGTCATATCGAGCACAGATACGCAGTATTTT. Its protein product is CARSYVISSTDTQYF.

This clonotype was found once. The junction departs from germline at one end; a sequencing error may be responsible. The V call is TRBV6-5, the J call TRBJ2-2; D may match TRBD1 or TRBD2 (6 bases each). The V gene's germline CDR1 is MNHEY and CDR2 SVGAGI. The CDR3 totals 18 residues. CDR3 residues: CASSSPPGGGANTWELFF. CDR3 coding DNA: TGTGCCAGCAGTTCCCCCCCCGGGGGCGGAGCGAACACCTGGGAGCTGTTTTTT.

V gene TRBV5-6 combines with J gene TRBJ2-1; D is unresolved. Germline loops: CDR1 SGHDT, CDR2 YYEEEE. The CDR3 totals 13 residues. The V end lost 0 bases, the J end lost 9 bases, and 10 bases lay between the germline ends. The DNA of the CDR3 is TGTGCCAGCAGCTTGGGGTGGCCGGCTGAGCAGTTCTTC. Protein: CASSLGWPAEQFF.

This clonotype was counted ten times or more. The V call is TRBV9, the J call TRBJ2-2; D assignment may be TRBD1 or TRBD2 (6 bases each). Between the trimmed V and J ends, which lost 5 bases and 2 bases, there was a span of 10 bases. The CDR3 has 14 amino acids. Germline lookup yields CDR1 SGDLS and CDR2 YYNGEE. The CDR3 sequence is CASRSGGNTGELFF. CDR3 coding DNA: TGTGCCAGCAGATCCGGGGGCAACACCGGGGAGCTGTTTTTT.

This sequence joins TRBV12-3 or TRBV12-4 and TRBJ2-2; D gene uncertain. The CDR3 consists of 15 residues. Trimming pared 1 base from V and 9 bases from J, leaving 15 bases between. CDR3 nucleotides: TGTGCCAGCAGTTTAGTGCCGGGTAGCACGAGGGAGCTGTTTTTT. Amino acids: CASSLVPGSTRELFF.

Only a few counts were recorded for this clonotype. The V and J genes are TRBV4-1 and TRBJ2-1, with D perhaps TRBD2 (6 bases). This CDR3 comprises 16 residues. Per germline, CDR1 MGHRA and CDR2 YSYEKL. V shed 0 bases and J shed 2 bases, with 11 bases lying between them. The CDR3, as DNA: TGCGCCAGCAGCCAAGAATTAGCGGAAACCTACAATGAGCAGTTCTTC. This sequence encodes CASSQELAETYNEQFF.

CDR3 DNA sequence: TGTGCCAGCAGTTTAGACTTGGGCACAGATACGCAGTATTTT. This codes for CASSLDLGTDTQYF. This rearrangement joins TRBV12-3 or TRBV12-4 to TRBJ2-3; the D is unclear. V lost 1 base, J lost 1 base, and 6 bases lay in between. The CDR3 has 14 amino acids.

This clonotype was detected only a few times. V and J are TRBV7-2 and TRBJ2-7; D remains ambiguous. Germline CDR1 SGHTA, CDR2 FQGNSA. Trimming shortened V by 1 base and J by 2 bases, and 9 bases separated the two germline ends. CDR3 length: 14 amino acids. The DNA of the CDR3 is TGTGCCAGCAGCTTAGATAGAAGGGCCTACGAGCAGTACTTC. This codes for CASSLDRRAYEQYF.

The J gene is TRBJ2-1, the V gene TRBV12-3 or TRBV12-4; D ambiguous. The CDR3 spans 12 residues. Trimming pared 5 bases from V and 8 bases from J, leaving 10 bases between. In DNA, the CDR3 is TGTGCCAGCAGTCCGACCCCCTATGAGCAGTTCTTC. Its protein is CASSPTPYEQFF.

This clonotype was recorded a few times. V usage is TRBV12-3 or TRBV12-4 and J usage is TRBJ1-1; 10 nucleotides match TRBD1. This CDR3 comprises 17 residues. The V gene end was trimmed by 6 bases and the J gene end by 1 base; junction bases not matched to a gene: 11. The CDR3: CASSNPGTGVGNTEAFF. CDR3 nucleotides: TGTGCCAGCAGCAATCCCGGGACAGGGGTCGGGAACACTGAAGCTTTCTTT.